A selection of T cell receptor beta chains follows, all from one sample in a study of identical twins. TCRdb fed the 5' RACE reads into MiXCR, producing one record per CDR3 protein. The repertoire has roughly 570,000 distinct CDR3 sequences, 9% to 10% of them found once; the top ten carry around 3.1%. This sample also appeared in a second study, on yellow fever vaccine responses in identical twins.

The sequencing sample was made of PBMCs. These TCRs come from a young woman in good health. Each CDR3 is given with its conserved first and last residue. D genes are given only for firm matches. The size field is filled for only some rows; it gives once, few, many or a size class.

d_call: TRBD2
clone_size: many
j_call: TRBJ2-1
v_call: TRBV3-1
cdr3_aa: CASSQGSGVASNEQFF
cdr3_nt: TGTGCCAGCAGCCAGGGTAGCGGGGTTGCTTCAAATGAGCAGTTCTTC

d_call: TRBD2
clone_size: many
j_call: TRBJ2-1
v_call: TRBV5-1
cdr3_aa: CASSFGTTPSYNEQFF
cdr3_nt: TGCGCCAGCAGCTTCGGGACTACCCCTTCATACAATGAGCAGTTCTTC

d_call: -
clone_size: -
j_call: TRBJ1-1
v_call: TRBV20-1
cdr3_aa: CSARVYGGNTEAFF
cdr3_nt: TGCAGTGCTAGAGTGTACGGGGGGAACACTGAAGCTTTCTTT

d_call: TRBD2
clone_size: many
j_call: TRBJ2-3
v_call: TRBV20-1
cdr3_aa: CSTSGSTSTDTQYF
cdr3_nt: TGCAGTACTAGCGGGAGTACTAGCACAGATACGCAGTATTTT

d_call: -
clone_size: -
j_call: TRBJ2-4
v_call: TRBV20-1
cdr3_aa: CSAGAGGIAKNIQYF
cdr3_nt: TGCAGTGCTGGCGCAGGGGGGATAGCCAAAAACATTCAGTACTTC

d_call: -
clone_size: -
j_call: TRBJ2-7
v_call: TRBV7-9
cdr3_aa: CASSSEDWEQYF
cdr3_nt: TGTGCCAGCAGCTCAGAGGATTGGGAGCAGTACTTC

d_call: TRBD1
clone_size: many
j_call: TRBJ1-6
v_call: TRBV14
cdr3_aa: CASSQPRQGKNSPLHF
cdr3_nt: TGTGCCAGCAGCCAACCCCGACAGGGAAAGAATTCACCCCTCCACTTT

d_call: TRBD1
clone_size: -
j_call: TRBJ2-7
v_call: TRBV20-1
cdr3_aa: CSARDRGTVMGRSSYEQYF
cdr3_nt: TGCAGTGCTAGAGATAGGGGGACAGTTATGGGTAGGAGCTCCTACGAGCAGTACTTC

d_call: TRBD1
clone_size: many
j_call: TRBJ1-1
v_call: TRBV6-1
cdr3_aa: CASRPGQANTEAFF
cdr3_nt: TGTGCCAGCAGACCGGGACAGGCGAACACTGAAGCTTTCTTT

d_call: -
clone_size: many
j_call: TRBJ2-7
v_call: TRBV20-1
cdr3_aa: CSAAGPLYEQYF
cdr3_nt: TGCAGTGCTGCTGGCCCGCTCTACGAGCAGTACTTC

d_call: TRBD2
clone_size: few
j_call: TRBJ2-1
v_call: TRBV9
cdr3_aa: CASSAETGGPIYEQFF
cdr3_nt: TGTGCCAGCAGCGCCGAAACGGGAGGGCCTATATATGAGCAGTTCTTC

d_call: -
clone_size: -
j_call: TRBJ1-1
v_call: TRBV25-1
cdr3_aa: CASSERLPGSEAFF
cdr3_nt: TGTGCCAGCAGTGAACGTCTCCCTGGGAGTGAAGCTTTCTTT

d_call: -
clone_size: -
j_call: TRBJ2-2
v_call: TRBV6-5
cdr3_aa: CASRGPTGELFF
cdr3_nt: TGTGCCAGCCGCGGCCCCACCGGGGAGCTGTTTTTT

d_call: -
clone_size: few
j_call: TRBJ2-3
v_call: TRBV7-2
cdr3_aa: CASSRPAGTQYF
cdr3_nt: TGTGCCAGCAGCCGACCTGCTGGTACGCAGTATTTT

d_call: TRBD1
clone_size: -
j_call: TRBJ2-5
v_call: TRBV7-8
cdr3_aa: CASSWYRGTGGLTQYF
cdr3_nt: TGTGCCAGCAGCTGGTACAGGGGTACAGGGGGCTTGACCCAGTACTTC

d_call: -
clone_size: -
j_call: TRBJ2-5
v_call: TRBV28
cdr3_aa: CASSSSTARKETQYF
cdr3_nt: TGTGCCAGCAGTTCCTCGACAGCCAGGAAGGAGACCCAGTACTTC

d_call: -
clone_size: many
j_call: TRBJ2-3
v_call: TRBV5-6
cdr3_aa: CASSLSGVADTQYF
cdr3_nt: TGTGCCAGCAGCTTGTCGGGGGTGGCAGATACGCAGTATTTT

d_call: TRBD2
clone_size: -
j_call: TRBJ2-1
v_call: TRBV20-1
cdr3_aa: CSASGTSVSIEQFF
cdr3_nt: TGCAGTGCTAGCGGGACTAGCGTGTCCATTGAGCAGTTCTTC

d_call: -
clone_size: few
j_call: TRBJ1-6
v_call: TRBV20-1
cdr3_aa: CSARDGTSSYNSPLHF
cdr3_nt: TGCAGTGCTAGAGATGGGACGAGCTCCTATAATTCACCCCTCCACTTT

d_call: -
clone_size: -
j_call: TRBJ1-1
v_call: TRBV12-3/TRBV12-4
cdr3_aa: CASTGGRSLLEAFF
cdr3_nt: TGTGCCAGCACCGGCGGACGGAGTCTCCTTGAAGCTTTCTTT

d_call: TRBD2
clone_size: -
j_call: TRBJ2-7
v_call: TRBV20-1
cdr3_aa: CSALLGLAGATYEQYF
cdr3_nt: TGCAGTGCTCTTCTGGGACTAGCGGGGGCCACCTACGAGCAGTACTTC

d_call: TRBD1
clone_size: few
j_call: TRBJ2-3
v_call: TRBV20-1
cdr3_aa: CSATRTGDTQYF
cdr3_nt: TGCAGTGCTACGCGGACAGGAGATACGCAGTATTTT

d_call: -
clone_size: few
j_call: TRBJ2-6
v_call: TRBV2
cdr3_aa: CASLPGVLPGANVLTF
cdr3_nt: TGTGCCAGCCTCCCAGGGGTGCTCCCTGGGGCCAACGTCCTGACTTTC

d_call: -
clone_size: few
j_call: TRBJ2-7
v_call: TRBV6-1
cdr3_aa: CATDAGQLSYEQYF
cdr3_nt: TGTGCCACCGACGCCGGACAGCTCTCCTACGAGCAGTACTTC